Sequencing of this T cell receptor beta chain was carried out in a study of blood T cell repertoires in COVID-19. About the research overall: Italy, Spain and the United States were the sources of the convalescent and acute COVID-19 samples. PBMCs, B-cell-depleted T cells, or T cells provided the cDNA or gDNA that made up the material.

Trimming shortened V by 1 base and J by 5 bases, and 8 bases separated the two germline ends. CDR1 is SGHDT, CDR2 YYEEEE, per germline. The CDR3 totals 13 residues. Authors' methods: How many nucleated cells were present was estimated from reference gene primer amplification. TCRdb's copy holds only in-frame clones and misses some; the assay was immunoSEQ multiplex PCR. Clone size and V and J calls were adopted from that table, with D and trimming inferred from the DNA. The data contain over 95,000 clones, approximately 85% of them singletons. The gene calls are TRBV5-6 and TRBJ2-3, with TRBD2 as a possible D gene (6 bases). Sequenced: peripheral blood. This TCR was sampled from a man aged 35-49 years with acute or convalescent COVID-19. The CDR3 bases are TGTGCCAGCAGCTTGTGGGGGGTAGATACGCAGTATTTT. Protein product: CASSLWGVDTQYF.